This T cell receptor beta chain was sequenced during a study of immune cell composition in non-small cell lung cancer. In the study overall: Most cases were lung adenocarcinoma or squamous cell carcinoma.

Of note for this clone: Its cognate antigen is unknown.

Broader study findings: Tumour TCR-beta clonality was not significantly tied to smoking pack-years. TIL tumour reactivity correlated with maximal tumour-associated clone frequency in adenocarcinoma.

The CDR3 loop spans 19 amino acids. V dropped 0 bases and J dropped 5 bases, with 23 bases sitting between them. Normal lung was sampled as far from the tumour as possible, at least 3 cm. The data were produced by immunoSEQ multiplex PCR, yet TCRdb's version contains in-frame clones alone and is incomplete. The table includes more than 8,500 clones, roughly two thirds detected once. The TCR was taken from a human donor with non-small cell lung cancer. The specimen sequenced was non-adjacent lung tissue. The gene calls are TRBV6-7 and TRBJ1-5; weak D call: TRBD1 (5 bases). TRBV6-7 is an ORF, with its function uncertain. CDR3 loop: CASSYSGHRRNSIYQPQHF. CDR3 in DNA: TGTGCCAGCAGTTACTCAGGACACAGGAGAAATTCGATTTATCAGCCCCAGCATTTT.